The table lists the clone carrying this T cell receptor beta chain with a few counts. The target antigen is unknown. In the same sample, other DNA sequences code for this CDR3. Assay used: immunoSEQ multiplex PCR; TCRdb lists only in-frame clones, some missing. The sample has about 90,000 clones; roughly 90% are singletons. V was trimmed by 2 bases and J by 0 bases, leaving 7 bases between them. Germline V lookup: CDR1 SNHLY, CDR2 FYNNEI. This CDR3 has 14 amino acids. This record belongs to a study of a mutant IDH1 vaccine in newly diagnosed glioma. About the research overall: Pretreatment consisted of radiotherapy, temozolomide, or both, with most receiving both.

The sample's time point: week 47, end of study. Doses consisted of 300 ug of mutant IDH1 20-mer peptide each, paired with topical imiquimod. The vaccination schedule gave patients eight doses in weeks 1, 3, 5, 7, 11, 15, 19 and 23. The chain combines TRBV2 with TRBJ2-5, with D unresolved. The sequence derives from a woman in her fifties or sixties with glioma. The specimen comprised PBMCs, sampled from a glioma patient whose treatment included an IDH1 peptide vaccine. CDR3 nucleotide sequence: TGTGCCAGCAGTGAACAACGGGACCAAGAGACCCAGTACTTC. Translating gives CASSEQRDQETQYF.